This T cell receptor (beta chain) was recovered during a study of blood T cell repertoires in COVID-19 (dated by TCRdb to 2018 to 2020). Regarding the study in general: Samples covering the acute and convalescent phases of COVID-19 were provided by collaborators in the United States, Italy and Spain. The material from the prospective study consisted of cDNA or gDNA derived from T cells, B-cell-depleted T cells, or PBMCs. Subjects who had been exposed to COVID-19, were actively infected with it, or had recovered from it provided the deeply sampled blood TCRbeta repertoires that made up the dataset. The repertoires were released in a freely available public database meant as a resource for research on the immune response to SARS-CoV-2. Samples came from the ongoing ImmuneRACE study (first 160 participants) plus 1,254 subjects from 6 global collaborators. The sample metadata nearly always contained a de-identified subject ID, COVID-19 status, age in years and sex. HLA class I and class II types, where available, came from metadata supplied by the sample provider rather than from assay-based typing.

Participants in the prospective study were aged about 18 to 95 years, lived in over 20 United States geographic areas, and enrolled through a virtual design. Cohort assignment in the prospective study relied on participant-reported clinical history from a screening survey and a study questionnaire. In the prospective study, mobile phlebotomists collected whole blood, serum and a nasopharyngeal or oropharyngeal swab from each participant. Over an approximately 2-month period, participants in the prospective study had the option of providing additional blood draws and questionnaires. Before DNA extraction, blood samples from the prospective study were shipped at room temperature or frozen. TCRbeta CDR3 regions were amplified from genomic DNA by means of the immunoSEQ Assay, a bias-controlled multiplex PCR. The paper's processing steps were these. The number of nucleated cells in each sample was estimated from the amplification of reference gene primers within the assay. Sequence reads were collapsed and filtered to measure the absolute abundance of every unique TCRbeta CDR3 rearrangement. For each sample, productive Simpson clonality was calculated by taking the square root of Simpson's diversity index across productive rearrangements. Entries here come from immuneACCESS through TCRdb and include only in-frame sequences with V and J called. Some clones fail to appear in such tables; in the studies checked, an unresolved V gene covers under half of the shortfall, and the cause of the remainder is unknown. V, J and clone size derive from that table, while D and trimming were established from the DNA sequence. This sample has 250,000 or so clones in its table, and about 87% of those were observed once. The top ten clones comprise 4.1% of the sample.

The germline V gene encodes CDR1 SGHTA and CDR2 FQGNSA. The CDR3, cysteine through phenylalanine, is 15 amino acids long. The sequence is cut down to CDR3 DNA, 45 bases in frame from base 1. Here V drops 5 bases and J drops 12 bases, and the junction holds 15 bases not matched to any gene. General conclusions and limits of the study: The amount of clinical and demographic metadata varied by source and participant and was provided uncurated.

A note on this clone: Its antigen is unknown. No qualities accompany the bases; no much larger clone lies one base away.

The receptor was derived from a woman under 40 with acute COVID-19. The source material was PBMCs or T cells enriched from blood (not recorded which). The chain joins TRBV7-2 to TRBJ2-1, with 8 bases in between that match TRBD2. Here the CDR3 is given as CASSDSGGYGSVQFF. The nucleotides are TGTGCCAGCAGCGATTCGGGGGGGTACGGATCGGTGCAGTTCTTC.